Presented here are 25 T cell receptor beta chains from one specimen sequenced in a study of blood T cell repertoires in COVID-19. The assay was immunoSEQ multiplex PCR, and TCRdb's table has in-frame clones only and misses some. The sample shows 100,000 or so clones, approximately 92% of them seen only once. Sample: peripheral blood. These receptors all stem from a woman between 50 and 59 years old with COVID-19, enrolled during active disease.

This clone was recorded only once. The genes are TRBV5-4 and TRBJ1-2; 7 bases are a match to TRBD1. Germline lookup yields CDR1 SGHNT and CDR2 YYREEE (reference sequence). The length of the CDR3 is 14 residues. V lost 4 bases, J lost 3 bases, and 6 bases stayed unmatched. The CDR3 bases are TGTGCCAGCAGCCTACGGACAGGCTACTATGGCTACACCTTC. It encodes CASSLRTGYYGYTF. Filled out from reference TRBV5-4 and TRBJ1-2, the complete variable domain reads ETGVTQSPTHLIKTRGQQVTLRCSSQSGHNTVSWYQQALGQGPQFIFQYYREEENGRGNFPPRFSGLQFPNYSSELNVNALELDDSALYLCASSLRTGYYGYTFGSGTRLTVV.

The chain carries TRBV27 and TRBJ2-2, with TRBD2 matching 7 bases. Trimming removed 2 bases from V and 4 bases from J; junction bases left unmatched: 13. The CDR3 spans 18 residues. Germline loops: CDR1 MNHEY, CDR2 SMNVEV (reference sequence). CDR3 loop: CASSLKRGSGRVTGELFF. The CDR3 nucleotides read TGTGCCAGCAGTTTAAAGCGGGGAAGCGGCAGGGTCACCGGGGAGCTGTTTTTT.

In this sample, this clone turned up once. The genes are TRBV19 and TRBJ1-1; D may be TRBD1 (6 bases). The V end lost 5 bases, the J end lost 6 bases, and 13 bases lay between the germline ends. The CDR3 sequence is 13 residues long. Germline CDR1 reads LNHDA; CDR2 reads SQIVND (reference sequence). The CDR3: CASSVRGSSEAFF. In DNA form, the CDR3 reads TGTGCCAGTAGTGTCAGGGGATCGTCTGAAGCTTTCTTT.

This sequence joins TRBV5-8 and TRBJ1-6; D unresolved. Trimming left V 4 bases short and J 10 bases short, with 3 bases between. This CDR3 has 10 amino acids. Germline CDR1 and CDR2: SGHTS and YDEGEE. In nucleotides, the CDR3 is TGTGCCAGCAGCGAGTCACCCCTCCACTTT. Its protein is CASSESPLHF.

Only one count was recorded for this clone. CDR3 nucleotides: TGTGCCAGCAGCTTATTCCCTGGGACAGCCAGAAACACCGGGGAGCTGTTTTTT. Amino acid sequence: CASSLFPGTARNTGELFF. V is TRBV7-2 and J is TRBJ2-2; 7 bases are a match to TRBD1. Germline lookup yields CDR1 SGHTA and CDR2 FQGNSA. The V and J ends lost 2 bases and 2 bases, in that order; junction bases with no gene match: 11. There are 18 residues in the CDR3. The whole variable domain, filled in from reference TRBV7-2 and TRBJ2-2, reads GAGVSQSPSNKVTEKGKDVELRCDPISGHTALYWYRQSLGQGLEFLIYFQGNSAPDKSGLPSDRFSAERTGGSVSTLTIQRTQQEDSAVYLCASSLFPGTARNTGELFFGEGSRLTVL.

The V gene is TRBV12-5, the J gene TRBJ1-2; TRBD1 matches 8 bases. The CDR3 is 15 amino acids. Losses at the gene ends were 1 base for V and 6 bases for J; bases not matched to a gene: 7. In germline, CDR1 is LGHNT, CDR2 FRNRAP. In nucleotides, the CDR3 is TGTGCTAGTGGTTTGGCCGCGGACAGGGAGCATGGCTACACCTTC. Residues: CASGLAADREHGYTF.

The V and J genes are TRBV11-2 and TRBJ2-1; TRBD2 matches at 8 bases. J was trimmed by 4 bases and V by 5 bases; bases with no gene match: 7. CDR1 is SGHAT, CDR2 FQNNGV, per germline. This CDR3 is 15 amino acids long. Here the CDR3 DNA reads TGTGCCAGCAGCGGGAGCGGGGGCCTTTACAATGAGCAGTTCTTC. Translating gives CASSGSGGLYNEQFF.

V is TRBV24-1 and J is TRBJ2-7, with TRBD1 matching over 9 bases. This CDR3 region has 15 residues. The V gene end was trimmed by 5 bases and the J gene end by 6 bases; junction bases not matched to a gene: 10. The germline V gene has CDR1 KGHDR and CDR2 SFDVKD. CDR3 bases: TGTGCCACCAGTGCCGTGACAGGGGGGGTCGGCGAGCAGTACTTC. It is translated as CATSAVTGGVGEQYF.

This clone was recorded once. This chain links TRBV28 with TRBJ2-1, with a tentative D call TRBD2 (6 bases). This CDR3 contains 13 residues. Trimming took 6 bases from V and 6 from J, leaving 12 bases between them. Germline V gives CDR1 MDHEN, CDR2 SYDVKM. CDR3 in amino acids: CASSQGEVNEQFF. The CDR3 nucleotides read TGTGCCAGCAGCCAAGGGGAGGTCAATGAGCAGTTCTTC.

The V call is TRBV7-8, the J call TRBJ2-3; 8 nucleotides match TRBD2. V shed 3 bases and J 4 bases; nucleotides not matched to a gene: 9. This CDR3 spans 16 amino acids. The germline V gene has CDR1 SGHVS and CDR2 FQNEAQ. In DNA, the CDR3 is TGTGCCAGCAGCTTTATAGCGGGGTTCCTCCCAGATACGCAGTATTTT. This gives the protein CASSFIAGFLPDTQYF.

This chain connects TRBV27 to TRBJ1-1; 7 bases match TRBD1. The CDR3 contains 17 residues. Per germline, CDR1 MNHEY and CDR2 SMNVEV (reference sequence). Trimming removed 3 bases from V and 0 bases from J; junction bases left unmatched: 10. The CDR3 protein is CASSFRARQGVNTEAFF. The CDR3 nucleotides read TGTGCCAGCAGTTTTCGAGCCCGACAGGGAGTGAACACTGAAGCTTTCTTT.

The gene calls are TRBV19 and TRBJ2-5; D is perhaps TRBD2 (6 bases). V lost 1 base to trimming and J lost 3 bases, with 12 bases between them. CDR1 LNHDA and CDR2 SQIVND come from the germline V gene (reference sequence). The CDR3 consists of 15 residues. The CDR3 sequence: CASSIGRGDKETQYF. The CDR3 DNA reads as TGTGCCAGTAGTATAGGGCGGGGAGACAAAGAGACCCAGTACTTC. The entire variable domain, with the rest obtained from reference TRBV19 and TRBJ2-5, is as follows: DGGITQSPKYLFRKEGQNVTLSCEQNLNHDAMYWYRQDPGQGLRLIYYSQIVNDFQKGDIAEGYSVSREKKESFPLTVTSAQKNPTAFYLCASSIGRGDKETQYFGPGTRLLVL.

This chain uses TRBV19 with TRBJ1-2; 7 bases map to TRBD1. Germline trimming cut 6 bases from V and 8 bases from J; bases unmatched to any gene: 15. The CDR3 covers 15 residues. Per germline, CDR1 LNHDA and CDR2 SQIVND (reference sequence). The CDR3 loop reads CASRSLSRDSVGYTF. Written as DNA, the CDR3 is TGTGCCAGTAGGAGCCTTAGCCGGGACAGTGTAGGCTACACCTTC.

Turning to this clone: The sample contains more than one DNA sequence encoding this CDR3. The J gene is TRBJ1-2, the V gene TRBV19; 7 bases are a match to TRBD1. Germline trimming cut 5 bases from V and 0 bases from J; bases unmatched to any gene: 3. CDR3 length equals 14 residues. Germline V gives CDR1 LNHDA, CDR2 SQIVND (reference sequence). DNA for the CDR3: TGTGCCAGTAGTCAACAGGGGCCTAACTATGGCTACACCTTC. Translating it yields CASSQQGPNYGYTF.

CDR3 bases: TGTGCCAGCAGCTTACGTAACAGCCCTGGGAGCAATCAGCCCCAGCATTTT. This sequence encodes CASSLRNSPGSNQPQHF. The genes are TRBV7-8 and TRBJ1-5, with unresolved D. Germline CDR1 is SGHVS and CDR2 is FQNEAQ. The V gene lost 2 bases and the J gene lost 1 base, with 15 bases spanning the gap. This CDR3 has 17 residues.

The chain has TRBV25-1 and TRBJ1-2, with D uncertain. CDR1 and CDR2 from the germline V gene are MGHDK and SYGVNS. Trimming pared 1 base from V and 0 bases from J, leaving 6 bases between. The CDR3 is 14 amino acids. The chain's CDR3 is CASSESLANYGYTF. DNA for the CDR3: TGTGCCAGCAGTGAATCACTAGCTAACTATGGCTACACCTTC.

This chain joins TRBV6-5 and TRBJ2-2, with D tentatively TRBD1 (6 bases). Deletions cut 4 bases from V and 4 bases from J, with 16 bases between. Germline CDR1 and CDR2: MNHEY and SVGAGI. There are 16 residues in the CDR3. CDR3 nucleotides: TGTGCCAGCAGTTCTGACAGGAAGGTGATCACCGGGGAGCTGTTTTTT. Translated, it gives CASSSDRKVITGELFF.

This clone has more than one count but fewer than ten. CDR3 protein: CATLWEKVTSPLHF. The CDR3 DNA reads as TGTGCCACCCTCTGGGAGAAAGTAACTTCACCCCTCCACTTT. This chain joins TRBV24-1 and TRBJ1-6; D call uncertain. The V end was cut by 9 bases, the J end by 9 bases, with 17 bases between. The CDR3 loop spans 14 amino acids. Germline V gene lookup returns CDR1 KGHDR and CDR2 SFDVKD.

The chain has TRBV6-2 or TRBV6-3 and TRBJ1-5, with D perhaps matching TRBD1 (6 bases). Germline lookup yields CDR1 MNHEY and CDR2 SVGEGT. The CDR3 length is 19 residues. The V gene lost 6 bases and the J gene lost 0 bases, with 24 bases spanning the gap. The CDR3 region is CASSFRLQGEPYSNQPQHF. CDR3 bases: TGTGCCAGCAGCTTCCGTCTACAGGGAGAACCATATAGCAATCAGCCCCAGCATTTT.

CDR3 region: CASRGVTGGGTKNIQYF. Here the CDR3 DNA reads TGTGCCAGCAGGGGGGTCACGGGCGGCGGGACCAAAAACATTCAGTACTTC. The chain has TRBV2 and TRBJ2-4; a possible D gene is TRBD2 (6 bases). V lost 6 bases and J lost 2, with 20 bases in between. The CDR3 is 17 amino acids. The V gene's germline CDR1 is SNHLY and CDR2 FYNNEI.

V is TRBV7-9 and J is TRBJ2-7, with 8 bases identical to TRBD1. The germline V gene encodes CDR1 SEHNR and CDR2 FQNEAQ (reference sequence). The CDR3 covers 15 residues. Trimming at V came to 4 bases and at J to 7 bases, leaving 12 bases not matched to a gene. CDR3 DNA: TGTGCCAGCAGCTCGCCCGGACAGGGCGGGGAGGAGCAGTACTTC. Protein product: CASSSPGQGGEEQYF.

The rearrangement uses TRBV18 and TRBJ1-1, with D possibly being TRBD1 (5 bases). This CDR3 comprises 14 residues. With 3 bases removed from V and 1 base from J, the gap between germline ends came to 9 bases. Looked up from germline, CDR1 is KGHSH and CDR2 is LQKENI. The CDR3 region is CASSPSTGNTEAFF. DNA of the CDR3: TGTGCCAGCTCACCCTCCACAGGGAACACTGAAGCTTTCTTT.

The chain combines TRBV9 with TRBJ2-3; TRBD1 matches 10 bases. The CDR3 is 18 amino acids. Germline assignment: CDR1 SGDLS and CDR2 YYNGEE. The V segment lost 3 bases and the J segment 1 base; nucleotides outside the gene matches: 11. CDR3 in amino acids: CASSAPPGTGEGTDTQYF. DNA for the CDR3: TGTGCCAGCAGCGCTCCCCCCGGGACAGGGGAGGGCACAGATACGCAGTATTTT.

The chain links TRBV28 to TRBJ1-2; the D gene is possibly TRBD1 (5 bases). V was cut by 8 bases and J by 0 bases, with 16 bases left in between. CDR1 is MDHEN and CDR2 is SYDVKM in the germline V gene. This CDR3 is built from 15 residues. The DNA for the CDR3 is TGTGCCAGCGGGCAGGGCAGGTTAGCTAACTATGGCTACACCTTC. Encoded protein: CASGQGRLANYGYTF.

The V and J genes are TRBV13 and TRBJ2-3; weak D call: TRBD1 (6 bases). V was shortened by 2 bases and J by 1 base, with 10 bases between the two germline ends. The CDR3 has 15 residues. Per germline, CDR1 PRHDT and CDR2 FYEKMQ (reference sequence). The CDR3 here is CASSLKGVGTDTQYF. The DNA for the CDR3 is TGTGCCAGCAGCTTAAAGGGGGTTGGCACAGATACGCAGTATTTT.